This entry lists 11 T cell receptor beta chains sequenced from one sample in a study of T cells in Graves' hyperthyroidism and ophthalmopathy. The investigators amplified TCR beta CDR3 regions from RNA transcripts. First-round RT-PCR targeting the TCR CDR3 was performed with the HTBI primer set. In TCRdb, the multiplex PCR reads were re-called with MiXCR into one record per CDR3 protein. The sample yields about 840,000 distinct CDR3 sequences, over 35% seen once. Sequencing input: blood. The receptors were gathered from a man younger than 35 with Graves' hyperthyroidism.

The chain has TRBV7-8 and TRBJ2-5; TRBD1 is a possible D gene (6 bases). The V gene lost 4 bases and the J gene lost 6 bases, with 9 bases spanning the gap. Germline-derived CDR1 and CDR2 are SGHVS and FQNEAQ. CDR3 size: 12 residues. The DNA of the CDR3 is TGTGCCAGCAGCTCCCAGGGGCAGACCCAGTACTTC. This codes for CASSSQGQTQYF.

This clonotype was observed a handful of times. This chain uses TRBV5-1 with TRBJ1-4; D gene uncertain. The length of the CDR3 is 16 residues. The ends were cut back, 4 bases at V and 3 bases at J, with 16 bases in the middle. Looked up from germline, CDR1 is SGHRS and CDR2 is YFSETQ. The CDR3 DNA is TGCGCCAGCAGCCTGGTGCCGCTAGTAGCTAATGAAAAACTGTTTTTT. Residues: CASSLVPLVANEKLFF.

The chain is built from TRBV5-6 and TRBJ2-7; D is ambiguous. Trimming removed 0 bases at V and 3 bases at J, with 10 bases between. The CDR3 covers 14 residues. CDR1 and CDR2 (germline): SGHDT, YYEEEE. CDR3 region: CASSLVGSIYEQYF. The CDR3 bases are TGTGCCAGCAGCTTGGTAGGGTCGATCTACGAGCAGTACTTC.

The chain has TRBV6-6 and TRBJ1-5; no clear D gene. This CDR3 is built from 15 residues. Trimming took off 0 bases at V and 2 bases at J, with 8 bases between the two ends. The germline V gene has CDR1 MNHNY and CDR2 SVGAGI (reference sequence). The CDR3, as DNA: TGTGCCAGCAGTTACTCGAAGACGGGCAATCAGCCCCAGCATTTT. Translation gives CASSYSKTGNQPQHF.

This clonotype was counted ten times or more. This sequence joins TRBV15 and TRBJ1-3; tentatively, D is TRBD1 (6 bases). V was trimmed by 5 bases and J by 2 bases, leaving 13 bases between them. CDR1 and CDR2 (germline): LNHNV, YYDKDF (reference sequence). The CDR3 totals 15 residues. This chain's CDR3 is CATSGRGGPGNTIYF. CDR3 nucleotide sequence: TGTGCCACCAGCGGAAGGGGGGGGCCTGGAAACACCATATATTTT.

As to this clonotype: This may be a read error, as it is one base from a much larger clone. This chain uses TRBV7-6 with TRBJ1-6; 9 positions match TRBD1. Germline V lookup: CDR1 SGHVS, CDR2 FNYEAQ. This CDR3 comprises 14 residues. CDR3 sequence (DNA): TGTGCCGGCAGCTCCGGGACAGGGTATTCACCCCTCCACTTT. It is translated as CAGSSGTGYSPLHF.

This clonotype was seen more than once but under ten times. This CDR3 is CASSKGLAGALGEQYF. The DNA of the CDR3 is TGCGCCAGCAGCAAAGGTCTAGCGGGAGCCCTGGGGGAGCAGTACTTC. This sequence joins TRBV5-1 and TRBJ2-7; 10 nucleotides line up with TRBD2. The CDR3 length is 16 residues. The trim removed 4 bases at V and 7 bases at J, leaving 14 bases unmatched. CDR1 is SGHRS, CDR2 YFSETQ, per germline. Complete variable domain (other parts from reference TRBV5-1 and TRBJ2-7): KAGVTQTPRYLIKTRGQQVTLSCSPISGHRSVSWYQQTPGQGLQFLFEYFSETQRNKGNFPGRFSGRQFSNSRSEMNVSTLELGDSALYLCASSKGLAGALGEQYFGPGTRLTVT.

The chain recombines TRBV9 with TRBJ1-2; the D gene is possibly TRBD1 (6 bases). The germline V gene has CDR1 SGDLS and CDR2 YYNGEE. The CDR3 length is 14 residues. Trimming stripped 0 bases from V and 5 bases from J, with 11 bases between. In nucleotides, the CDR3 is TGTGCCAGCAGCGTAGGAGGGGGGGGATATGGCTACACCTTC. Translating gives CASSVGGGGYGYTF.

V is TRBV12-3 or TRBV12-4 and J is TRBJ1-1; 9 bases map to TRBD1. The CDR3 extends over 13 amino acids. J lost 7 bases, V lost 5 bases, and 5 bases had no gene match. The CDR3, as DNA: TGTGCCAGCAGTGCAGGGACAGGGATTGAAGCTTTCTTT. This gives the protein CASSAGTGIEAFF.

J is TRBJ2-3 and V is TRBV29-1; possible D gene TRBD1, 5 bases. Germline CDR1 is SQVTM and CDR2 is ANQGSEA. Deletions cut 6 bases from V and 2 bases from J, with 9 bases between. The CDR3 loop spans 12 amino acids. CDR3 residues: CSVQVITDTQYF. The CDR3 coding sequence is TGCAGCGTACAGGTGATCACAGATACGCAGTATTTT.

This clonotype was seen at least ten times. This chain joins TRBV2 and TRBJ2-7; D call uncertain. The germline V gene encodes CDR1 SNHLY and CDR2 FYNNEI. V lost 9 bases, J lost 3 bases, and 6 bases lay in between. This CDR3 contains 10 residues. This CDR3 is CASQSYEQYF. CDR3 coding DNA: TGTGCCAGTCAGAGCTACGAGCAGTACTTC.